The sequence of this T cell receptor beta chain was determined in a study of blood T cell repertoires in COVID-19. Study details: Samples taken during acute and convalescent COVID-19 were collected in the United States, Italy and Spain.

This clone turned up a few times. Measured with immunoSEQ multiplex PCR; TCRdb has only the in-frame clones, and not every one. Of more than 150,000 clones in the sample, roughly 85% were seen once. CDR1 is LNHNV and CDR2 is YYDKDF in the germline V gene (reference sequence). This CDR3 is 16 amino acids long. V was pared by 1 base and J by 2 bases, with 5 bases of the junction left unmatched. The origin of this receptor is a man between 60 and 75 years old with acute or convalescent COVID-19. Sequencing input: peripheral blood. This chain uses TRBV15 with TRBJ1-2; TRBD1 matches at 9 bases. The DNA of the CDR3 is TGTGCCACCAGCAGAGGGGGAACAGGGGGCAACTATGGCTACACCTTC. It translates to CATSRGGTGGNYGYTF. The full variable domain, in which reference TRBV15 and TRBJ1-2 provide the parts outside the CDR3, is DAMVIQNPRYQVTQFGKPVTLSCSQTLNHNVMYWYQQKSSQAPKLLFHYYDKDFNNEADTPDNFQSRRPNTSFCFLDIRSPGLGDTAMYLCATSRGGTGGNYGYTFGSGTRLTVV.